This T cell receptor (beta chain) was profiled in a study of T-cell memory formation after mild COVID-19. Study-level points and caveats: Clones shrinking between day 15 and 85 showed a balanced CD4/CD8 split, and those that grew later tilted toward CD4+.

This CDR3 region has 14 residues. Per germline, CDR1 SEHNR and CDR2 FQNEAQ (reference sequence). Trimming shortened V by 8 bases and J by 2 bases, and 15 bases separated the two germline ends. This clonotype was seen only a few times. Its specificity is not known. Each CDR3 protein gets one entry after TCRdb re-called the 5' RACE reads with MiXCR. The sample lists roughly 380,000 distinct CDR3 sequences; 25% to 30% were seen once. The chain is built from TRBV7-9 and TRBJ1-2; D remains ambiguous. The sample taken for sequencing was PBMCs or a T cell subset sorted from them (not recorded which). The receptor's source is an adult woman who had mild COVID-19 (a few samples of this study predate the infection). Cell type and time point are not known. The CDR3 DNA reads TGTGCCAGCGGAGACGCCCGATTCAACTATGGCTACACCTTC. This encodes CASGDARFNYGYTF.